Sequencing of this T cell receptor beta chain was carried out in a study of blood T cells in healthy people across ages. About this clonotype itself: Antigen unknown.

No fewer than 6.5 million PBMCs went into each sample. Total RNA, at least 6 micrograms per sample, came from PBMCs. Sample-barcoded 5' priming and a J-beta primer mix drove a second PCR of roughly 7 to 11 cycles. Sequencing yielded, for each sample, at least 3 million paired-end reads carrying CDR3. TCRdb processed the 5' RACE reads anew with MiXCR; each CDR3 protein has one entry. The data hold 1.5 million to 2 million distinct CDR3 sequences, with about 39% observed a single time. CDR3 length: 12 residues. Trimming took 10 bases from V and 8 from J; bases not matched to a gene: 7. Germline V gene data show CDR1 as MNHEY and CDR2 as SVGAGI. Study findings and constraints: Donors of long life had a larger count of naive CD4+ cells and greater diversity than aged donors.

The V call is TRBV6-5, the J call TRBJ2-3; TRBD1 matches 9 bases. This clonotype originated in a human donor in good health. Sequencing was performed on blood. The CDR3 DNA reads TGTGCCACCACAGGGGGCGAGTCTACGCAGTATTTT. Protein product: CATTGGESTQYF.